Listed below are T cell receptor beta chains from one sample, sequenced in a study of blood T cell repertoires in COVID-19. Clones were read by immunoSEQ multiplex PCR, and TCRdb kept only the in-frame ones, dropping some. The sample lists approximately 230,000 clones; 70% to 90% were seen once. Sample: PBMCs or T cells enriched from blood (not recorded which). These TCRs come from a man between 40 and 49 years old who had recovered from COVID-19. CDR3s include the opening cysteine and the closing phenylalanine or tryptophan. The D gene is left open where the match is weak. A row's size may be missing; if present it is once, few, many or a size class.

clone_size: -; j_call: TRBJ1-2; d_call: TRBD1; v_call: TRBV27; cdr3_nt: TGTGCCAGCCTCCCCATAGGACAGGGGGTTCGTTCTAACTATGGCTACACCTTC; cdr3_aa: CASLPIGQGVRSNYGYTF
clone_size: -; j_call: TRBJ1-5; d_call: TRBD1; v_call: TRBV7-2; cdr3_nt: TGTGCCAGCAGCTTAGCGGGGACAGGGGGAAGTCAGCCCCAGCATTTT; cdr3_aa: CASSLAGTGGSQPQHF
clone_size: once; j_call: TRBJ1-1; d_call: -; v_call: TRBV7-9; cdr3_nt: TGTGCCAGCAGTAACAGGGTTGCGGAAGCTTTCTTT; cdr3_aa: CASSNRVAEAFF
clone_size: -; j_call: TRBJ1-1; d_call: -; v_call: TRBV6-5; cdr3_nt: TGTGCCAGCAGTTCGCCAGGGGAGGGGTCAGCTTTCTTT; cdr3_aa: CASSSPGEGSAFF
clone_size: -; j_call: TRBJ1-2; d_call: -; v_call: TRBV6-6; cdr3_nt: TGTGCCAGCAGTTATAAGGGGGTGGAGTTTGGCTACACCTTC; cdr3_aa: CASSYKGVEFGYTF
clone_size: -; j_call: TRBJ2-3; d_call: TRBD1; v_call: TRBV19; cdr3_nt: TGTGCCAGTAGTGGACAGGCGGCGAACACAGATACGCAGTATTTT; cdr3_aa: CASSGQAANTDTQYF
clone_size: -; j_call: TRBJ1-4; d_call: TRBD1; v_call: TRBV7-2; cdr3_nt: TGTGCCAGCAGCCTAAACCCGCAGGGGGAGAGTGAAAAACTGTTTTTT; cdr3_aa: CASSLNPQGESEKLFF
clone_size: -; j_call: TRBJ1-2; d_call: -; v_call: TRBV9; cdr3_nt: TGTGCCAGCAGCGGGAGGGTGGACGGTGCCTTGGGCTACACCTTC; cdr3_aa: CASSGRVDGALGYTF
clone_size: once; j_call: TRBJ2-1; d_call: TRBD2; v_call: TRBV9; cdr3_nt: TGTGCCAGCAGCTTCACCCCGACTAGCGGGAGGTACAATGAGCAGTTCTTC; cdr3_aa: CASSFTPTSGRYNEQFF
clone_size: -; j_call: TRBJ2-7; d_call: TRBD1; v_call: TRBV7-9; cdr3_nt: TGTGCCAGCAGCCGGGACAGGGGACTTGACGAGCAGTACTTC; cdr3_aa: CASSRDRGLDEQYF
clone_size: -; j_call: TRBJ1-1; d_call: -; v_call: TRBV6-5; cdr3_nt: TGTGCCAGCAGTCCGGGACAAGTAAACACTGAAGCTTTCTTT; cdr3_aa: CASSPGQVNTEAFF
clone_size: few; j_call: TRBJ1-5; d_call: TRBD1; v_call: TRBV11-3; cdr3_nt: TGTGCCAGCAGCTTAGATTACAGGGGGAATCAGCCCCAGCATTTT; cdr3_aa: CASSLDYRGNQPQHF
clone_size: -; j_call: TRBJ2-7; d_call: TRBD1; v_call: TRBV7-9; cdr3_nt: TGTGCCAGCAGCCAGGGCGGGGACAGGGAGGTTTACGAGCAGTACTTC; cdr3_aa: CASSQGGDREVYEQYF
clone_size: -; j_call: TRBJ1-1; d_call: TRBD1; v_call: TRBV18; cdr3_nt: TGTGCCAGCTCATTAGGACAGGGTCTTGCTGAAGCTTTCTTT; cdr3_aa: CASSLGQGLAEAFF
clone_size: -; j_call: TRBJ1-4; d_call: -; v_call: TRBV11-2; cdr3_nt: TGTGCCAGCAGCTTGGGGCAGGTTTCTGAAAAACTGTTTTTT; cdr3_aa: CASSLGQVSEKLFF
clone_size: -; j_call: TRBJ2-3; d_call: TRBD2; v_call: TRBV19; cdr3_nt: TGTGCCAGTAGTATCGGGGGGTATACAGATACGCAGTATTTT; cdr3_aa: CASSIGGYTDTQYF
clone_size: -; j_call: TRBJ2-2; d_call: -; v_call: TRBV6-4; cdr3_nt: TGTGCCAGCAGTCAGGACAGCACCGGGGAGCTGTTTTTT; cdr3_aa: CASSQDSTGELFF
clone_size: -; j_call: TRBJ2-1; d_call: TRBD2; v_call: TRBV29-1; cdr3_nt: TGCAGCGGACGGGGGGGAGAAGACAATGAGCAGTTCTTC; cdr3_aa: CSGRGGEDNEQFF
clone_size: -; j_call: TRBJ1-1; d_call: TRBD1; v_call: TRBV19; cdr3_nt: TGTGCCAGTATGGGACAGGGGACTGAAGCTTTCTTT; cdr3_aa: CASMGQGTEAFF
clone_size: -; j_call: TRBJ1-2; d_call: -; v_call: TRBV5-5; cdr3_nt: TGTGCCAGCAGCTTTGGGGAGATTGGAGGCTACACCTTC; cdr3_aa: CASSFGEIGGYTF
clone_size: -; j_call: TRBJ2-1; d_call: -; v_call: TRBV5-1; cdr3_nt: TGCGCCAGCAGCTTGGCCCCACAGAGCTCCTACAATGAGCAGTTCTTC; cdr3_aa: CASSLAPQSSYNEQFF
clone_size: -; j_call: TRBJ1-5; d_call: TRBD1; v_call: TRBV6-5; cdr3_nt: TGTGCCAGCTTTCTCGACAGGGGGTATCAGCCCCAGCATTTT; cdr3_aa: CASFLDRGYQPQHF
clone_size: -; j_call: TRBJ1-4; d_call: -; v_call: TRBV19; cdr3_nt: TGTGCCAGTCACTTCCTAGGGGGTGAAAAACTGTTTTTT; cdr3_aa: CASHFLGGEKLFF
clone_size: -; j_call: TRBJ1-3; d_call: TRBD1; v_call: TRBV3-1/TRBV3-2; cdr3_nt: TGTGCCAGCAGCGAAGGGACAGGGGGCGGAAACACCATATATTTT; cdr3_aa: CASSEGTGGGNTIYF
clone_size: few; j_call: TRBJ2-5; d_call: -; v_call: TRBV4-1; cdr3_nt: TGCGCCAGCAGCCAAGAGTGGCACAGTCAAGAGACCCAGTACTTC; cdr3_aa: CASSQEWHSQETQYF
clone_size: once; j_call: TRBJ2-3; d_call: TRBD1; v_call: TRBV11-3; cdr3_nt: TGTGCCAGCAGCGGTACAGGGGGCCAAGATACGCAGTATTTT; cdr3_aa: CASSGTGGQDTQYF
clone_size: -; j_call: TRBJ2-3; d_call: -; v_call: TRBV5-4; cdr3_nt: TGTGCCAGCAGCCCGGGACTGAGTTACACAGATACGCAGTATTTT; cdr3_aa: CASSPGLSYTDTQYF
clone_size: -; j_call: TRBJ2-3; d_call: TRBD2; v_call: TRBV7-2; cdr3_nt: TGTGCCGGCGCCGGGGGGAAGGGAGATACGCAGTATTTT; cdr3_aa: CAGAGGKGDTQYF
clone_size: once; j_call: TRBJ2-7; d_call: TRBD1; v_call: TRBV4-1; cdr3_nt: TGCGCCAGCAGCCAAGGGGGGACGGACAGGTCTTACGAGCAGTACTTC; cdr3_aa: CASSQGGTDRSYEQYF
clone_size: once; j_call: TRBJ1-6; d_call: TRBD1; v_call: TRBV4-1; cdr3_nt: TGCGCCAGCAGCCAAGACGGCAGGGGGAATTCACCCCTCCACTTT; cdr3_aa: CASSQDGRGNSPLHF